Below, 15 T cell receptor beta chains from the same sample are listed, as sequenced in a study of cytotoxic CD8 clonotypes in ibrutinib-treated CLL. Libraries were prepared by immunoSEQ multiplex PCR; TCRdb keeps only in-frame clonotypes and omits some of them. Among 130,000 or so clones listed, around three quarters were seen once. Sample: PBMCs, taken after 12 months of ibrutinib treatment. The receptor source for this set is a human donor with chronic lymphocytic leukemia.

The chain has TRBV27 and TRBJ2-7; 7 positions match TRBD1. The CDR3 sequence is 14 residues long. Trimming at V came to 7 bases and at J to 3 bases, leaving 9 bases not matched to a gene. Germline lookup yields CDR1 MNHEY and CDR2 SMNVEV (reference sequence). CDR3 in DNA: TGTGCCAGCATTGGGACAGCTTCTGACTACGAGCAGTACTTC. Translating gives CASIGTASDYEQYF.

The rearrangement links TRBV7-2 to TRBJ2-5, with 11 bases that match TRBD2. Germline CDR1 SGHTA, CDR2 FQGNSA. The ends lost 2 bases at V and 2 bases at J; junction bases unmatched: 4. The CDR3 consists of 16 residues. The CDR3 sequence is CASSLSLAGGQETQYF. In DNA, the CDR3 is TGTGCCAGCAGCTTATCGCTAGCGGGAGGTCAAGAGACCCAGTACTTC.

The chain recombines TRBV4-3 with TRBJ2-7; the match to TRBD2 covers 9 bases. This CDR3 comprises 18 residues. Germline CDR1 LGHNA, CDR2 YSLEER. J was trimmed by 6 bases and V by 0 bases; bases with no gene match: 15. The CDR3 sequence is CASSQEAPWVSGSFEQYF. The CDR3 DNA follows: TGCGCCAGCAGCCAAGAAGCCCCTTGGGTTAGCGGGAGTTTCGAGCAGTACTTC.

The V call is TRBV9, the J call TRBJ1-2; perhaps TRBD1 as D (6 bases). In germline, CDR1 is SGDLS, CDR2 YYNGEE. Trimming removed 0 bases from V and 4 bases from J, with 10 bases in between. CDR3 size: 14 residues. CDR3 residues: CASSVDTGTYGYTF. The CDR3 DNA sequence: TGTGCCAGCAGCGTAGACACAGGGACCTATGGCTACACCTTC.

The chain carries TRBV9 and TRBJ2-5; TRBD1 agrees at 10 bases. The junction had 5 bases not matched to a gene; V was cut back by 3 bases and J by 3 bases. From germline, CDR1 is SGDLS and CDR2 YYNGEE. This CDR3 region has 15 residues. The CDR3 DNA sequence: TGTGCCAGCAGCGCCCTTGGACAGGGGGAAGAGACCCAGTACTTC. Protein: CASSALGQGEETQYF. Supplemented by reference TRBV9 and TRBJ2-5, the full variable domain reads DSGVTQTPKHLITATGQRVTLRCSPRSGDLSVYWYQQSLDQGLQFLIQYYNGEERAKGNILERFSAQQFPDLHSELNLSSLELGDSALYFCASSALGQGEETQYFGPGTRLLVL.

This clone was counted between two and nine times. The CDR3 sequence is CASSRPTGQRNYNEQFF. The DNA for the CDR3 is TGCGCCAGCAGCCGCCCCACCGGACAGAGAAACTACAATGAGCAGTTCTTC. The genes are TRBV5-1 and TRBJ2-1; D is perhaps TRBD1 (6 bases). Trimming removed 4 bases at V and 3 bases at J, with 20 bases between. The germline V gene encodes CDR1 SGHRS and CDR2 YFSETQ. The CDR3 has 17 residues.

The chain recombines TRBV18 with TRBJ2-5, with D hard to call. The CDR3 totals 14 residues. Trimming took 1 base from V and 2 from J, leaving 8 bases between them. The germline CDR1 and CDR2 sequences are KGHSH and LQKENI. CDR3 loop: CASSPLNSQETQYF. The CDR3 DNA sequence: TGTGCCAGCTCACCACTAAATAGTCAAGAGACCCAGTACTTC.

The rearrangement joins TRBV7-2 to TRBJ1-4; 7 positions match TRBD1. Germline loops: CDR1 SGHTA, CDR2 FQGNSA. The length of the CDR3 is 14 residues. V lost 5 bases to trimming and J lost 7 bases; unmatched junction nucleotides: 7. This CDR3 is CASSPRGAGEKLFF. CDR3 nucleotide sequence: TGTGCCAGCAGCCCCAGGGGGGCGGGTGAAAAACTGTTTTTT.

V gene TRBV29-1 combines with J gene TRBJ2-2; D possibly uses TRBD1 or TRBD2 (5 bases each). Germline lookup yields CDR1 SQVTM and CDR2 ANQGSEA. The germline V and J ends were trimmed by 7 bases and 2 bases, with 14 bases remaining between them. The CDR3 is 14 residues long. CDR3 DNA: TGCAGCGGTACCGGGACGGTAAACACCGGGGAGCTGTTTTTT. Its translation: CSGTGTVNTGELFF.

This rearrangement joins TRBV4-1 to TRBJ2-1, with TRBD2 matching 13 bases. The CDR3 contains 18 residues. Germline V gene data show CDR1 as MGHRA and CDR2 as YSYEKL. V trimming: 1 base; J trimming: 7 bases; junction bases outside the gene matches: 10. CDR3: CASSQVRTSGSLWNEQFF. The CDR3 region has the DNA TGCGCCAGCAGCCAAGTTAGGACTAGCGGGAGCCTTTGGAATGAGCAGTTCTTC.

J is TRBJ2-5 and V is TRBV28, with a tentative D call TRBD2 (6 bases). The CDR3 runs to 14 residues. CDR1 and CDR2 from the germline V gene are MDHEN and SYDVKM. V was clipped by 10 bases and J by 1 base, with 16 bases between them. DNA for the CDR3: TGTGCCACCCGGACCCCCGGGGGCCAAGAGACCCAGTACTTC. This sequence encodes CATRTPGGQETQYF.

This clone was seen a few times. CDR3 region: CASRQSSNTEAFF. The CDR3 bases are TGTGCCAGTAGACAGAGTTCGAACACTGAAGCTTTCTTT. The genes are TRBV19 and TRBJ1-1; D gene uncertain. The CDR3 has 13 amino acids. Trimming took 6 bases from V and 1 from J, leaving 9 bases between them. CDR1 is LNHDA and CDR2 is SQIVND in the germline V gene (reference sequence).

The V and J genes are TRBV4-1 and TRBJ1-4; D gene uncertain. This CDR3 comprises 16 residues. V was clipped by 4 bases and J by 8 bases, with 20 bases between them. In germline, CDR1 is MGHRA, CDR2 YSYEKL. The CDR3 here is CASSPARIGSREKLFF. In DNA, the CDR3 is TGCGCCAGCAGCCCCGCCAGGATAGGGTCTAGGGAAAAACTGTTTTTT.

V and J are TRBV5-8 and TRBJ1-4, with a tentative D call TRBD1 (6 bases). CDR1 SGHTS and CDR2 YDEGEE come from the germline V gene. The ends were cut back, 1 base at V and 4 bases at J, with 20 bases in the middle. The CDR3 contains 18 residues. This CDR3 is CASSLWGDMFGFNEKLFF. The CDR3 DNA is TGTGCCAGCAGCTTGTGGGGGGACATGTTCGGTTTTAATGAAAAACTGTTTTTT.

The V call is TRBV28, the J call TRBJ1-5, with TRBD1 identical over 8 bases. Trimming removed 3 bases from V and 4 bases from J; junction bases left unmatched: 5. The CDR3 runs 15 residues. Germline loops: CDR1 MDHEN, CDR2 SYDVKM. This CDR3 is CASSLGRGRNQPQHF. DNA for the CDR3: TGTGCCAGCAGTTTGGGCAGGGGGCGAAATCAGCCCCAGCATTTT.